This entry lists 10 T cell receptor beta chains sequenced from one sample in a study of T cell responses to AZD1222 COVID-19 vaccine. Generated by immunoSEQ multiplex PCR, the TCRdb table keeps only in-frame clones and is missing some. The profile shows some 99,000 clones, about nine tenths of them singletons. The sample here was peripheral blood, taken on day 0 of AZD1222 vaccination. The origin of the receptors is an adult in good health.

In DNA form, the CDR3 reads TGTGCCAGCAGCGTAGGTATCACCGGGACCTACAATGAGCAGTTCTTC. This codes for CASSVGITGTYNEQFF. The chain combines TRBV9 with TRBJ2-1, with a tentative D call TRBD2 (5 bases). V was pared by 0 bases and J by 2 bases, with 12 bases between. Germline lookup yields CDR1 SGDLS and CDR2 YYNGEE. The CDR3 is 16 amino acids. Drawing the rest from reference TRBV9 and TRBJ2-1, the complete variable domain is DSGVTQTPKHLITATGQRVTLRCSPRSGDLSVYWYQQSLDQGLQFLIQYYNGEERAKGNILERFSAQQFPDLHSELNLSSLELGDSALYFCASSVGITGTYNEQFFGPGTRLTVL.

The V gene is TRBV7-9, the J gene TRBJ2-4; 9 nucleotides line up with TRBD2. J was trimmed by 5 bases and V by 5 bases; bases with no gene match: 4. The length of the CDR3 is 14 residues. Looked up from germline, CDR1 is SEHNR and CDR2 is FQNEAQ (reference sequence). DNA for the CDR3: TGTGCCAGCAGCCCCCGACTAGCGGAAAACATTCAGTACTTC. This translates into CASSPRLAENIQYF.

In DNA, the CDR3 is TGTGCCAGCAGCTCCCTCCGGGACAGGGTTGGAGATGAGCAGTTCTTC. This sequence encodes CASSSLRDRVGDEQFF. The chain links TRBV7-2 to TRBJ2-1; 9 bases are shared with TRBD1. This CDR3 comprises 16 residues. CDR1 is SGHTA, CDR2 FQGNSA, per germline. The V gene end was trimmed by 4 bases and the J gene end by 8 bases; junction bases not matched to a gene: 12. The entire variable domain, with the rest obtained from reference TRBV7-2 and TRBJ2-1, is as follows: GAGVSQSPSNKVTEKGKDVELRCDPISGHTALYWYRQSLGQGLEFLIYFQGNSAPDKSGLPSDRFSAERTGGSVSTLTIQRTQQEDSAVYLCASSSLRDRVGDEQFFGPGTRLTVL.

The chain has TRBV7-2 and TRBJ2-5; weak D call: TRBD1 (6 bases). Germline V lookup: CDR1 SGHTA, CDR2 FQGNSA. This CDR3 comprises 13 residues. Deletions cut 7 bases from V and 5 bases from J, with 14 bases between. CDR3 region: CASTPGVRETQYF. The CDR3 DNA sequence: TGTGCCAGCACCCCAGGGGTACGGGAGACCCAGTACTTC.

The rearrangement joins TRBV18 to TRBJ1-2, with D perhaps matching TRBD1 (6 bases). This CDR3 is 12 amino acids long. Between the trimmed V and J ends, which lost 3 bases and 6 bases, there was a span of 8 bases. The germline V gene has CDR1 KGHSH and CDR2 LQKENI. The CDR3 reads CASSPSGDGYTF. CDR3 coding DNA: TGTGCCAGCTCACCCTCAGGGGATGGCTACACCTTC.

The CDR3 nucleotides are TGCGCCAGCAGCCAAGGGGGGTTATGGGATCAGCCCCAGCATTTT. Its protein is CASSQGGLWDQPQHF. The rearrangement joins TRBV4-1 to TRBJ1-5; the D gene is possibly TRBD1 (5 bases). Germline-derived CDR1 and CDR2 are MGHRA and YSYEKL. V gave up 1 base and J gave up 5 bases, with 12 bases separating them. CDR3 size: 15 residues.

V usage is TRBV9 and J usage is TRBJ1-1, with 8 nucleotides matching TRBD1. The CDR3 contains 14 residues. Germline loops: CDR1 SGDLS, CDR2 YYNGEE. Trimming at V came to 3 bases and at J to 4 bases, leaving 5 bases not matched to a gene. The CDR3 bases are TGTGCCAGCAGCGCCGGCACAGGGGGCACTGAAGCTTTCTTT. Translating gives CASSAGTGGTEAFF. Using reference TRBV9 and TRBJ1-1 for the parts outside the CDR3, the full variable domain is DSGVTQTPKHLITATGQRVTLRCSPRSGDLSVYWYQQSLDQGLQFLIQYYNGEERAKGNILERFSAQQFPDLHSELNLSSLELGDSALYFCASSAGTGGTEAFFGQGTRLTVV.

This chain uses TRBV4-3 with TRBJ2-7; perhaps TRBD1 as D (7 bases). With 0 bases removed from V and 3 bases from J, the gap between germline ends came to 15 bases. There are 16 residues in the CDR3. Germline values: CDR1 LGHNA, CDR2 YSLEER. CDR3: CASSQDVRQGGYEQYF. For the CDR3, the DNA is TGCGCCAGCAGCCAAGATGTCAGACAGGGAGGCTACGAGCAGTACTTC.

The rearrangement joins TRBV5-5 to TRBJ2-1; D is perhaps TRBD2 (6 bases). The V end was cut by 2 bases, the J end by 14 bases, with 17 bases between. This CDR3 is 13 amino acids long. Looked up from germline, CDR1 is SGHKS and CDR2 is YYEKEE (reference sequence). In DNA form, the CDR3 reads TGTGCCAGCAGCTTTCTCGGGGACGGAGGGGAGTTCTTC. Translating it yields CASSFLGDGGEFF.

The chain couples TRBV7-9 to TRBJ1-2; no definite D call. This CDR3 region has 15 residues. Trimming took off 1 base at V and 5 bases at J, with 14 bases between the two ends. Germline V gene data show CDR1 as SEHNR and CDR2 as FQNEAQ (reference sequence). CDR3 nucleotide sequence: TGTGCCAGCAGCTTAGGTGGAGGAGCCAAATATGGCTACACCTTC. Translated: CASSLGGGAKYGYTF.